A selection of T cell receptor beta chains follows, all from one sample in a study of blood T cell repertoires in COVID-19. TCRdb's table, derived via immunoSEQ multiplex PCR, lists solely in-frame clones and lacks some. The sample consists of fewer than 150,000 clones, approximately 81% of them appearing once. The sequenced material came from peripheral blood. These receptors all come from a man in his forties with acute or convalescent COVID-19. CDR3s include the opening cysteine and the closing phenylalanine or tryptophan. A D gene is named only where the DNA matches it firmly. Expanded clones are given a class, and other clones once, few, many or no size at all.

TRBD2,TRBV4-3,TRBJ2-3,.,CASSQDASGDPDTQYF,TGCGCCAGCAGCCAAGATGCTAGCGGGGACCCAGATACGCAGTATTTT
TRBD1,TRBV7-3,TRBJ2-7,.,CASSLQGASYEQYF,TGTGCCAGCAGCTTACAGGGGGCCTCTTACGAGCAGTACTTC
TRBD1,TRBV7-9,TRBJ2-3,few,CASSFGQGSDTQYF,TGTGCCAGCAGTTTCGGACAGGGCTCAGATACGCAGTATTTT
.,TRBV5-6,TRBJ1-5,few,CASSLERGNPQPQHF,TGTGCCAGCAGCTTGGAAAGGGGGAACCCACAGCCCCAGCATTTT
TRBD1,TRBV18,TRBJ1-1,.,CASSRRTGTGNTEAFF,TGTGCCAGCTCTCGACGAACCGGGACAGGGAACACTGAAGCTTTCTTT
.,TRBV20-1,TRBJ1-3,.,CSAGGRNTIYF,TGCAGTGCAGGGGGAAGGAACACCATATATTTT
TRBD1,TRBV27,TRBJ1-1,few,CASSSGDRLYTEAFF,TGTGCCAGCAGTTCAGGGGACAGGCTATACACTGAAGCTTTCTTT
.,TRBV7-2,TRBJ1-5,.,CASSFTGLSQPQHF,TGTGCCAGCAGCTTTACAGGGTTAAGTCAGCCCCAGCATTTT
TRBD1,TRBV25-1,TRBJ2-1,.,CASSPGTGLNEQFF,TGTGCCAGCAGCCCCGGGACAGGGTTAAATGAGCAGTTCTTC
TRBD2,TRBV5-1,TRBJ2-3,.,CASSLEPAGGTDTQYF,TGCGCCAGCAGCTTGGAACCAGCGGGGGGGACAGATACGCAGTATTTT
.,TRBV11-2,TRBJ2-7,.,CASSLVRGLYEQYF,TGTGCCAGCAGCTTAGTGCGGGGGCTATACGAGCAGTACTTC
.,TRBV19,TRBJ2-7,once,CATRPGTRYEQYF,TGTGCCACGAGGCCCGGGACAAGATACGAGCAGTACTTC
.,TRBV6-5,TRBJ2-5,.,CASGSRIGETQYF,TGTGCCAGCGGGTCGCGGATTGGAGAGACCCAGTACTTC
TRBD1,TRBV19,TRBJ2-5,once,CASSNPSGTAKETQYF,TGTGCCAGTAGCAATCCCTCCGGGACAGCAAAAGAGACCCAGTACTTC
.,TRBV4-1,TRBJ1-1,.,CASSQRTLNTEAFF,TGCGCCAGCAGCCAGAGGACTCTGAACACTGAAGCTTTCTTT
TRBD1,TRBV3-1/TRBV3-2,TRBJ1-1,.,CASSLQGNEAFF,TGTGCCAGCAGCCTACAGGGGAATGAAGCTTTCTTT
.,TRBV6-4,TRBJ2-3,.,CASRYRSSTDTQYF,TGTGCCAGCAGGTACAGGTCTAGCACAGATACGCAGTATTTT
.,TRBV21-1,TRBJ2-1,.,CASSKALYSSSYNEQFF,TGTGCCAGCAGCAAAGCGCTCTACAGTTCCTCCTACAATGAGCAGTTCTTC
TRBD1,TRBV2,TRBJ1-4,.,CASSRTGPGEKLFF,TGTGCCAGCAGTAGGACAGGGCCGGGGGAAAAACTGTTTTTT
.,TRBV6-4,TRBJ2-1,.,CASSDSGHNEQFF,TGTGCCAGCAGTGACTCGGGGCACAATGAGCAGTTCTTC
TRBD1,TRBV5-5,TRBJ1-1,.,CASSTPTGLSTEAFF,TGTGCCAGCAGCACGCCGACAGGGTTGAGCACTGAAGCTTTCTTT
.,TRBV10-1,TRBJ2-7,.,CASSESRGEQYF,TGCGCCAGCAGTGAGTCGAGAGGGGAGCAGTACTTC
.,TRBV29-1,TRBJ1-4,.,CSVEGRGKDEKLFF,TGCAGCGTTGAAGGAAGGGGAAAAGATGAAAAACTGTTTTTT
TRBD2,TRBV5-1,TRBJ2-3,.,CASSLLAGSSSTDTQYF,TGCGCCAGCAGCTTGCTAGCGGGGAGTTCTAGCACAGATACGCAGTATTTT
TRBD2,TRBV9,TRBJ2-3,.,CASSPRASGEGAQYF,TGTGCCAGCAGCCCTAGGGCTAGCGGGGAAGGTGCGCAGTATTTT